This T cell receptor (beta chain) stems from a study of Ad26.COV2.S vaccination and SARS-CoV-2 variants. Study-level results: The TCR breadth and depth analyses may have understated or missed part of the total T cell responses. Spike-specific CD8+ and CD4+ T cell responses reportedly showed substantial breadth after vaccination. Spike-specific TCR breadth in vaccine recipients exceeded that seen in placebo recipients.

Treatment: about 20 received Ad26.COV2.S at low or high dose, single or two shots; 5 received placebo; per-sample allocation not given. Samples came from day 63 after the first vaccine or placebo injection. Adults aged 18-55 years in Boston included the donor. CDR1 and CDR2 from the germline V gene are MNHEY and SMNVEV (reference sequence). Trimming shortened V by 6 bases and J by 0 bases, and 12 bases separated the two germline ends. The CDR3 sequence is 15 residues long. About this clone: Its target is unknown.

Only in-frame clones appear in the TCRdb table, and some are missing; sequencing was by immunoSEQ multiplex PCR. The table includes 300,000 to 350,000 clones, 75% to 90% detected once. This specimen consisted of peripheral blood, obtained in a trial of Ad26.COV2.S vaccine versus placebo. The TCR comes from a person aged 18-65 years who received the Ad26.COV2.S COVID-19 vaccine or a placebo. The chain carries TRBV27 and TRBJ2-1; perhaps TRBD2 as D (5 bases). CDR3 protein: CASSRSGSSYNEQFF. The CDR3 coding sequence is TGTGCCAGCAGCCGTTCGGGAAGCTCCTACAATGAGCAGTTCTTC.